A selection of T cell receptor beta chains follows, all from one sample in a study of metastatic and nonmetastatic thyroid tumors. Via MiXCR, TCRdb re-called the PCR reads. The data contain approximately 6,000 clones, approximately 32% of them seen just once; the ten biggest clones take up around two fifths. Sequencing was performed on tumor tissue. These TCRs come from a female donor with papillary thyroid cancer or a benign thyroid nodule (not recorded which). Some clones in this sample may be carry-over from other donors' samples. The conserved cysteine and the conserved F or W are not part of the CDR3 here.

j_call v_call cdr3_aa
TRBJ2-5 TRBV20-1 SARDERGGDETQY
TRBJ1-1 TRBV20-1 SARTGATGTGNTEAF
TRBJ2-7 TRBV6-1 ASRTPWVAGGYEQY
TRBJ1-2 TRBV9 ASSERDRSDYGYT
TRBJ2-7 TRBV28 ASRSGRISYEQY
TRBJ1-1 TRBV6-1 ASTGFTEAF
TRBJ2-7 TRBV5-1 ASSLGQDEQY
TRBJ2-1 TRBV20-1 SARGGGSNNEQF
TRBJ2-1 TRBV19 ASSKSSNNEQF
TRBJ1-3 TRBV7-2 ASSSDSITIY
TRBJ1-1 TRBV28 ASSYRGTGGTEAF
TRBJ1-4 TRBV12-3/TRBV12-4 ASSLDRNEKLF
TRBJ2-7 TRBV4-2 ASSQESDGTSGYEQY
TRBJ2-1 TRBV6-1 ASKESGSSYNEQF
TRBJ1-5 TRBV20-1 SARDASWGNQPQH
TRBJ2-7 TRBV11-2 ASSFLGGSYEQY
TRBJ2-2 TRBV20-1 SATSGGELF
TRBJ2-2 TRBV14 ASRQDPTKRGFDGELF
TRBJ2-1 TRBV11-2 ASRFRGSSYNEQF
TRBJ2-7 TRBV6-1 ASNGGSYEQY
TRBJ2-3 TRBV6-4 ASSSDAGGPDTQY
TRBJ2-1 TRBV27 ASSLGGFGEQF